This T cell receptor (beta chain) was identified during a study of long-term antiretroviral therapy in people with HIV. Version v3.0 of the immunoSEQ assay ran at survey level. The assay was immunoSEQ multiplex PCR, and TCRdb's table has in-frame clones only and misses some. The data contain tens of thousands of clones, around 80% of them singletons. Per germline, CDR1 SGHDT and CDR2 YYEEEE. This CDR3 has 18 amino acids. The V segment lost 4 bases and the J segment 5 bases; nucleotides outside the gene matches: 12. The V gene is TRBV5-6, the J gene TRBJ2-3; 14 bases line up with TRBD2. The source material was unsorted PBMCs, sampled 1.5 years after starting antiretroviral therapy. The TCR originated in a man aged 18 to 29 with HIV. The CDR3 coding sequence is TGTGCCAGCAGCCGCGAAGGGACTAGCGGGAGCTTGATAGATACGCAGTATTTT. Its translation: CASSREGTSGSLIDTQYF.